The sample holds one count of the clone carrying this TCR beta chain. Its matching antigen is unknown. The data are from a study of cytomegalovirus exposure and HLA in healthy donors. In germline, CDR1 is LNHDA, CDR2 SQIVND (reference sequence). The CDR3 consists of 16 residues. V was trimmed by 3 bases and J by 3 bases, leaving 18 bases between them. General study findings and limits: Later work found most CMV-associated TCR beta chains apparently HLA-restricted.

The PCR was carried out with 60 Vbeta primers and 13 Jbeta primers. Produced via immunoSEQ multiplex PCR; TCRdb's table is partial and in-frame only. In the table there are around 270,000 clones, roughly 80% of which are singletons. This chain uses TRBV19 with TRBJ2-7; D might be TRBD1 (6 bases). The material sequenced was PBMCs. This clonotype originated in a girl between 2 and 10 years old in good health and CMV-seronegative. CDR3 nucleotides: TGTGCCAGTAGTATTCGTGGTGGGCAGGGGTTCTACGAGCAGTACTTC. Translating gives CASSIRGGQGFYEQYF. Using reference TRBV19 and TRBJ2-7 for the parts outside the CDR3, the full variable domain is DGGITQSPKYLFRKEGQNVTLSCEQNLNHDAMYWYRQDPGQGLRLIYYSQIVNDFQKGDIAEGYSVSREKKESFPLTVTSAQKNPTAFYLCASSIRGGQGFYEQYFGPGTRLTVT.